The 23 T cell receptor beta chains below all came from one sample that was sequenced in a study of T cells expressing NK-cell markers. TCRdb re-called the 5' RACE reads and catalogs CDR3 proteins one per entry, DNA excluded. The ten most abundant clones cover around 20% of a sample with approximately 150,000 distinct CDR3 sequences. The specimen sequenced was blood T cells: a sorted CD56 or NKG2C T cell subset, CD4+ or CD8+ T cells, or bulk PBMC T cells (not recorded which). The source is a woman between 18 and 70 years old in good health.

The chain combines TRBV3-1 with TRBJ2-1. CDR1 and CDR2 (germline): LGHDT, YNNKEL (reference sequence). The CDR3 extends over 14 amino acids. The chain's CDR3 is CASSQDGVWNEQFF.

The chain has TRBV12-3 or TRBV12-4 and TRBJ1-2. The CDR3 runs to 12 residues. CDR3 residues: CASSPSRRGYTF.

The chain employs TRBV29-1 and TRBJ1-4; TCRdb's D call, TRBD1, is unchecked because there is no DNA. The CDR3 is 13 amino acids. From germline, CDR1 is SQVTM and CDR2 ANQGSEA. CDR3 residues: CSVDQGRNEKLFF. The whole variable domain, filled in from reference TRBV29-1 and TRBJ1-4, reads SAVISQKPSRDICQRGTSLTIQCQVDSQVTMMFWYRQQPGQSLTLIATANQGSEATYESGFVIDKFPISRPNLTFSTLTVSNMSPEDSSIYLCSVDQGRNEKLFFGSGTQLSVL.

The chain is built from TRBV30 and TRBJ2-1; TCRdb indicates TRBD1, and absent DNA this call remains unverified. The CDR3 has 14 amino acids. Looked up from germline, CDR1 is GTSNPN and CDR2 is SVGIG (reference sequence). CDR3: CAWRPAGGRNEQFF.

V gene TRBV19 combines with J gene TRBJ1-3; TCRdb's assignment of TRBD1 cannot be checked, as there is no DNA. The germline CDR1 and CDR2 sequences are LNHDA and SQIVND (reference sequence). The CDR3 totals 14 residues. This CDR3 reads CASKGLGTGNTIYF.

The V and J genes are TRBV12-3 or TRBV12-4 and TRBJ1-5. CDR3 length equals 16 residues. CDR3 in amino acids: CASSFSAGLGNQPQHF.

The gene calls are TRBV4-1 and TRBJ2-5; the TCRdb call, TRBD2, lacks DNA for checking. Germline lookup yields CDR1 MGHRA and CDR2 YSYEKL. The CDR3 extends over 20 amino acids. CDR3 residues: CASSQDFSSGIPIRQETQYF.

V is TRBV2 and J is TRBJ2-7; TCRdb indicates TRBD1, and absent DNA this call remains unverified. The CDR3 sequence is 13 residues long. Germline loops: CDR1 SNHLY, CDR2 FYNNEI. This CDR3 reads CASSERGFYEQYF. Looking up the rest from reference TRBV2 and TRBJ2-7 gives the full variable domain: EPEVTQTPSHQVTQMGQEVILRCVPISNHLYFYWYRQILGQKVEFLVSFYNNEISEKSEIFDDQFSVERPDGSNFTLKIRSTKLEDSAMYFCASSERGFYEQYFGPGTRLTVT.

V usage is TRBV24-1 and J usage is TRBJ2-5; TCRdb reports TRBD1, a call that lacks DNA to check it against. The germline CDR1 and CDR2 sequences are KGHDR and SFDVKD. The CDR3 covers 14 residues. This CDR3 is CATSDYGTEETQYF.

This sequence joins TRBV3-1 and TRBJ2-7; the D call of TRBD2 rests on TCRdb alone, since no DNA is present to check it. Looked up from germline, CDR1 is LGHDT and CDR2 is YNNKEL (reference sequence). The CDR3 covers 16 residues. CDR3 in amino acids: CASSISGLGVTGEQYF.

CDR3 in amino acids: CASSDYITGELFF. The chain links TRBV18 to TRBJ2-2; the TRBD2 assignment by TCRdb is unverifiable without DNA. Germline V lookup: CDR1 KGHSH, CDR2 LQKENI. This CDR3 is built from 13 residues.

V usage is TRBV5-1 and J usage is TRBJ2-5. The germline gives CDR1 SGHRS, CDR2 YFSETQ. CDR3 length: 15 residues. This CDR3 reads CASSLDNRYGETQYF.

The chain recombines TRBV5-1 with TRBJ2-5. Germline CDR1 SGHRS, CDR2 YFSETQ. This CDR3 region has 15 residues. CDR3 sequence: CASRPENQYQETQYF.

The gene calls are TRBV20-1 and TRBJ2-5; TCRdb lists TRBD2, though no DNA is available to test this call. The CDR3 has 14 residues. CDR1 DFQATT and CDR2 SNEGSKA come from the germline V gene (reference sequence). This CDR3 is CSGTRRPKLETQYF.

The chain joins TRBV29-1 to TRBJ1-1; the TRBD1 assignment by TCRdb is unverifiable without DNA. The CDR3 covers 11 residues. Germline CDR1 reads SQVTM; CDR2 reads ANQGSEA. CDR3 sequence: CSGGPGTEAFF.

The rearrangement uses TRBV11-1 and TRBJ2-4; no DNA is available, so the TRBD1 call from TCRdb remains unchecked. CDR1 is SGHAT, CDR2 FQDESV, per germline (reference sequence). CDR3 length: 18 amino acids. CDR3: CASSSSYGSRGNRDIQYF.

The V and J genes are TRBV19 and TRBJ1-1; TCRdb names TRBD1, which stays unverified in the absence of DNA. Germline V gene data show CDR1 as LNHDA and CDR2 as SQIVND (reference sequence). The CDR3 is 13 amino acids. The chain's CDR3 is CASKTGVNTEAFF. Full variable domain (outside the CDR3, taken from reference TRBV19 and TRBJ1-1): DGGITQSPKYLFRKEGQNVTLSCEQNLNHDAMYWYRQDPGQGLRLIYYSQIVNDFQKGDIAEGYSVSREKKESFPLTVTSAQKNPTAFYLCASKTGVNTEAFFGQGTRLTVV.

The chain links TRBV24-1 to TRBJ2-5; TCRdb reports TRBD1, a call that lacks DNA to check it against. This CDR3 contains 12 residues. Germline CDR1 KGHDR, CDR2 SFDVKD. The chain's CDR3 is CATSDREETQYF.

V and J are TRBV27 and TRBJ2-3; with no DNA, the TCRdb D assignment of TRBD1 cannot be verified. The CDR3 extends over 15 amino acids. Germline V gene lookup returns CDR1 MNHEY and CDR2 SMNVEV (reference sequence). This CDR3 is CASTTGQGVTDTQYF.

This chain links TRBV20-1 with TRBJ2-2; TCRdb designates TRBD2, a call that cannot be tested without DNA. Germline V CDR1 and CDR2: DFQATT, SNEGSKA (reference sequence). The CDR3 spans 13 residues. The CDR3 is CSARVTTTGELFF.

The J gene is TRBJ2-1, the V gene TRBV20-1; TCRdb gives TRBD2 as the D gene, but with no DNA this cannot be confirmed. The CDR3 is made up of 18 amino acids. Looked up from germline, CDR1 is DFQATT and CDR2 is SNEGSKA (reference sequence). Here the CDR3 reads CSARDPGTSGSLMGEQFF.

The V gene is TRBV20-1, the J gene TRBJ2-3; checking the TCRdb D call of TRBD1 is not possible without DNA. The CDR3 is 12 amino acids. Germline values: CDR1 DFQATT, CDR2 SNEGSKA (reference sequence). This CDR3 reads CSASGGGDTQYF.

V and J are TRBV10-3 and TRBJ2-1; TCRdb picks TRBD2, but there is no DNA to check that call. Germline CDR1 ENHRY, CDR2 SYGVKD. The CDR3 sequence is 13 residues long. CDR3 loop: CAIRGLEYNEQFF.